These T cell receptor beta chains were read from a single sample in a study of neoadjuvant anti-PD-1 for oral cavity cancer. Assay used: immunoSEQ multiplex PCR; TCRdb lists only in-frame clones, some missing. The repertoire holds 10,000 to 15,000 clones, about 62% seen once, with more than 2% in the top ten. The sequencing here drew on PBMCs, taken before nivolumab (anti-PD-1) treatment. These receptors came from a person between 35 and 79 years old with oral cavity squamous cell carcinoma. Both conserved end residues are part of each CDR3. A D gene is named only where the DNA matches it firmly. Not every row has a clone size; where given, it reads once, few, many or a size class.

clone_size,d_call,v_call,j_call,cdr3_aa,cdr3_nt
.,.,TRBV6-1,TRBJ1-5,CASSERGKGAQHF,TGTGCCAGCAGTGAGAGGGGGAAAGGAGCCCAGCATTTT
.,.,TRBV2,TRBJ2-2,CASSEGLAANTGELFF,TGTGCCAGCAGTGAAGGTCTAGCCGCGAACACCGGGGAGCTGTTTTTT
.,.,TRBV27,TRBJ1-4,CASSSWTVSNEKLFF,TGTGCCAGCAGTTCATGGACAGTTAGTAATGAAAAACTGTTTTTT
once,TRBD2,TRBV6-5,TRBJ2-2,CASIRLAGGTGELFF,TGTGCCAGCATCCGACTAGCGGGAGGAACCGGGGAGCTGTTTTTT
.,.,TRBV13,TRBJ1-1,CASSYGERSGTEAFF,TGTGCCAGCAGCTACGGGGAGAGGTCGGGGACTGAAGCTTTCTTT
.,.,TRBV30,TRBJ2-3,CAWSRDTQYF,TGTGCCTGGAGTAGGGATACGCAGTATTTT
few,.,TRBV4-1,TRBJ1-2,CASSFTGSLDYGYTF,TGCGCCAGCAGCTTTACAGGGAGTTTGGACTATGGCTACACCTTC
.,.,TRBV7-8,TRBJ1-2,CASSSPGRVYGYTF,TGTGCCAGCAGCTCCCCCGGGCGGGTCTATGGCTACACCTTC
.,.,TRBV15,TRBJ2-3,CATSLGTTDTQYF,TGTGCCACCAGCCTCGGGACCACAGATACGCAGTATTTT
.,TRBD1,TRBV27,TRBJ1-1,CASSERGLNTEAFF,TGTGCCAGCAGCGAGAGGGGGCTGAACACTGAAGCTTTCTTT
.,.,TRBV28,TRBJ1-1,CALGPLNTEAFF,TGTGCCCTAGGACCCCTGAACACTGAAGCTTTCTTT
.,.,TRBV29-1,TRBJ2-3,CSVEGTIIGTTDTQYF,TGCAGCGTTGAAGGCACGATCATAGGCACCACAGATACGCAGTATTTT
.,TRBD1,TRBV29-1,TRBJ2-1,CSVEDGTGTGSYNEQFF,TGCAGCGTTGAAGATGGGACAGGGACGGGCTCCTACAATGAGCAGTTCTTC
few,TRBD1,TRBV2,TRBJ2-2,CASSDRQGTNTGELFF,TGTGCCAGCAGTGACCGACAGGGGACCAACACCGGGGAGCTGTTTTTT
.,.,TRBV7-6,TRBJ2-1,CASSLWNLDSYNEQFF,TGTGCCAGCAGCTTATGGAATCTGGACTCCTACAATGAGCAGTTCTTC
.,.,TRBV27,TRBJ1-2,CASRFDRNYGYTF,TGTGCCAGCCGCTTTGACAGAAACTATGGCTACACCTTC
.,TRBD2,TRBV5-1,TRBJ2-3,CASSLGGGRALGDTQYF,TGCGCCAGCAGCTTAGGAGGCGGGAGGGCCCTTGGAGATACGCAGTATTTT
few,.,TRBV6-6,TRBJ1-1,CASSYDLYGPEAFF,TGTGCCAGCAGTTACGATCTATACGGGCCTGAAGCTTTCTTT
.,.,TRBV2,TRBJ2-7,CASREDTGAWREQYF,TGTGCCAGCAGGGAAGATACCGGGGCCTGGCGCGAGCAGTACTTC
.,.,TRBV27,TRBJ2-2,CASSLISGGARRLKTSGELFF,TGTGCCAGCAGTTTAATATCGGGCGGGGCTAGGAGGTTGAAGACATCCGGGGAGCTGTTTTTT
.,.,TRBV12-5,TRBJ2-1,CASGFQVSYNEQFF,TGTGCTAGTGGTTTTCAGGTCTCCTACAATGAGCAGTTCTTC
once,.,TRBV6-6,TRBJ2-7,CASSSGGWGSGEQYF,TGTGCCAGCAGTTCCGGAGGGTGGGGTTCGGGCGAGCAGTACTTC
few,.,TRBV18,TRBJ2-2,CASSPRAVANTGELFF,TGTGCCAGCTCACCAAGGGCCGTCGCGAACACCGGGGAGCTGTTTTTT
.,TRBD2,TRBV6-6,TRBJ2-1,CASSYGTSVYNEQFF,TGTGCCAGCAGTTACGGGACTAGCGTCTACAATGAGCAGTTCTTC
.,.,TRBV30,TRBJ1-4,CAWRGSGTANEKLFF,TGTGCCTGGAGGGGATCCGGGACGGCTAATGAAAAACTGTTTTTT
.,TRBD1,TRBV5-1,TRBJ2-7,CASSPGTATYSYEQYF,TGCGCCAGCAGCCCAGGGACAGCGACTTACTCCTACGAGCAGTACTTC
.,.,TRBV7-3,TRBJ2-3,CASTSGNPDTQYF,TGTGCCAGCACCTCAGGGAACCCAGATACGCAGTATTTT
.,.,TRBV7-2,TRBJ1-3,CASSPTRQSSGNTIYF,TGTGCCAGCAGCCCAACCAGACAGAGCTCTGGAAACACCATATATTTT
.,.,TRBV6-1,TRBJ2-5,CASSENVGVETQYF,TGTGCCAGCAGTGAAAATGTGGGGGTAGAGACCCAGTACTTC
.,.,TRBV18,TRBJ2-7,CASSPRGSEQYF,TGTGCCAGCTCACCAAGGGGGTCCGAGCAGTACTTC
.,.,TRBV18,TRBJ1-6,CASSPPLGDSPLHF,TGTGCCAGCTCACCACCGCTGGGGGATTCACCCCTCCACTTT
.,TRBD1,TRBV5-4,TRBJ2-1,CASSRDREGEQFF,TGTGCCAGCAGCCGGGACAGGGAAGGTGAGCAGTTCTTC
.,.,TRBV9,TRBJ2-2,CASSVGSDTGELFF,TGTGCCAGCAGCGTAGGTAGTGACACCGGGGAGCTGTTTTTT
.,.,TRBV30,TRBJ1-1,CAWSAGVGEAFF,TGTGCCTGGAGTGCCGGGGTGGGTGAAGCTTTCTTT
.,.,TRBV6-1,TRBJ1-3,CASSEVSRSGNTIYF,TGTGCCAGCAGTGAAGTTAGCCGCTCTGGAAACACCATATATTTT
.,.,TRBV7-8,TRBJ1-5,CASSLAGGNNQPQHF,TGTGCCAGCAGCTTAGCTGGGGGCAACAATCAGCCCCAGCATTTT
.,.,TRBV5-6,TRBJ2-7,CASGRGSYEQYF,TGTGCCAGCGGCAGGGGTTCCTACGAGCAGTACTTC
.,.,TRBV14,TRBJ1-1,CASSPRWEENTEAFF,TGTGCCAGCAGCCCTAGGTGGGAGGAAAACACTGAAGCTTTCTTT
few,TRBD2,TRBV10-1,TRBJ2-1,CASSDGLRAGGPYEQFF,TGCGCCAGCAGCGACGGATTGAGAGCGGGAGGGCCTTATGAGCAGTTCTTC
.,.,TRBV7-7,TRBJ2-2,CASSFGRNTGELFF,TGTGCCAGCAGCTTCGGTAGGAACACCGGGGAGCTGTTTTTT
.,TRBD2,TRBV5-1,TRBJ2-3,CASSLEPIAGHTDTQYF,TGCGCCAGCAGCTTGGAACCGATAGCGGGACACACAGATACGCAGTATTTT